This TCR beta chain was recovered during a study of molecular identifiers for immune sequencing clone quantification. RNA fractions of 10%, 30% or 50% and 20,000 to 1,000,000 sorted cells were the source of naive CD8 libraries. Sorting selected naive CD8 T cells with a CD8+CD4-CCR7+CD45RA+ phenotype. Of note for this clonotype: This may come from a read error, since a much larger clone is one base off.

The germline gives CDR1 SGHDT, CDR2 YYEEEE. There are 15 residues in the CDR3. The authors built bulk TCR libraries by previously described methods with listed TCR primers. TCRdb processed the PCR reads anew with MiXCR; each CDR3 protein has one entry. The table shows over 600,000 distinct CDR3 sequences, with just under 20% occurring only once. The sequencing sample was made of naive CD8+ T cells from blood, with Jurkat cell RNA spiked in. Sample subset: FACS-sorted CD8+CD4-CCR7+CD45RA+ naive T cells. This clonotype was obtained from a human donor in good health. Some libraries in this study had Jurkat cell RNA spiked in. The V call is TRBV5-6, the J call TRBJ1-1; D not certain. The chain's CDR3 is CASGLEPTKNTEAFF. CDR3 in DNA: TGTGCCAGCGGCTTGGAGCCGACAAAAAACACTGAAGCTTTCTTT.